Presented here are 20 T cell receptor beta chains from one specimen sequenced in a study of human T cells and chemical hapten exposure (dated by TCRdb to the early 2020s). Library preparation used RACE. Sequencing relied on a NextSeq 500. The raw public reads went through TCRdb reprocessing: fastp at Q25, MiXCR clone calling, in-frame beta chains kept. Rows with a matching CDR3 protein are joined into one entry that keeps the most common DNA and genes. In this sample the table shows tens of thousands of distinct CDR3 sequences, 10% of which occur a single time. The ten largest clonotypes hold about 6.6% of the sample. Reading the label with the study, this specimen's time point is: patch test 2, 6 weeks after DPC sensitization. The sample's treatment or condition, from its label and the paper: therapeutic diphenylcyclopropenone sensitization with weekly scalp DPC. The specimen was whole blood, collected in connection with sensitization to the hapten diphenylcyclopropenone (DPC). The receptor source for this set is a woman in her forties or fifties with alopecia areata. Some clones in this sample may be carry-over from other donors' samples.

This clonotype has only a few counts. The chain links TRBV6-1 to TRBJ1-1; D remains unclear. Between the trimmed V and J ends, which lost 8 bases and 1 base, there was a span of 5 bases. In germline, CDR1 is MNHNS, CDR2 SASEGT. The CDR3 runs 11 residues. CDR3 region: CASVKNTEAFF. CDR3 in DNA: TGTGCCAGCGTGAAGAACACTGAAGCTTTCTTT.

This clonotype was recorded many times. The chain has TRBV11-2 and TRBJ2-1; D is perhaps TRBD1 or TRBD2 (5 bases each). The CDR3 covers 16 residues. V lost 1 base to trimming and J lost 0 bases, with 10 bases between them. Germline CDR1 SGHAT, CDR2 FQNNGV. The CDR3 is CASSLVAGSSYNEQFF. The DNA for the CDR3 is TGTGCCAGCAGCTTAGTGGCAGGGAGCTCCTACAATGAGCAGTTCTTC.

The chain couples TRBV4-2 to TRBJ2-1; D uncertain. The V end lost 4 bases, the J end lost 0 bases, and 7 bases lay between the germline ends. The V gene's germline CDR1 is LGHNA and CDR2 YNFKEQ. The CDR3 runs 14 residues. In DNA form, the CDR3 reads TGTGCCAGCAGCCTGCGGACCTCCTACAATGAGCAGTTCTTC. This gives the protein CASSLRTSYNEQFF.

The rearrangement links TRBV11-2 to TRBJ2-5; 8 nucleotides align to TRBD2. The V gene end was trimmed by 0 bases and the J gene end by 3 bases; junction bases not matched to a gene: 6. The CDR3 spans 16 residues. Germline CDR1 is SGHAT and CDR2 is FQNNGV. The CDR3 sequence: CASSLDETSDKETQYF. DNA for the CDR3: TGTGCCAGCAGCTTAGACGAGACTAGCGACAAAGAGACCCAGTACTTC.

This chain links TRBV13 with TRBJ1-1; the D gene is possibly TRBD1 (5 bases). Between the trimmed V and J ends, which lost 1 base and 6 bases, there was a span of 15 bases. This CDR3 spans 15 amino acids. In germline, CDR1 is PRHDT, CDR2 FYEKMQ (reference sequence). The DNA for the CDR3 is TGTGCCAGCAGCTTAGAGGGACCGCCAAGCGCTGAAGCTTTCTTT. Its protein is CASSLEGPPSAEAFF.

This clonotype has just a few counts. The V and J genes are TRBV12-3 or TRBV12-4 and TRBJ2-4; weak D call: TRBD1 (5 bases). The CDR3 has 13 residues. The ends were cut back, 8 bases at V and 3 bases at J, with 11 bases in the middle. The CDR3 loop reads CASSKGYKNIQYF. CDR3 DNA sequence: TGTGCCAGCTCTAAGGGGTACAAAAACATTCAGTACTTC.

The table lists this clonotype with many counts. This chain connects TRBV19 to TRBJ1-5; no reliable D call. The ends were cut back, 6 bases at V and 1 base at J, with 13 bases in the middle. Germline V gene data show CDR1 as LNHDA and CDR2 as SQIVND (reference sequence). This CDR3 is 15 amino acids long. For the CDR3, the DNA is TGTGCCAGTAGGGGCGGTGGCGGGAGCAATCAGCCCCAGCATTTT. This gives the protein CASRGGGGSNQPQHF.

The chain has TRBV2 and TRBJ1-4; D is unclear. Trimming took off 5 bases at V and 5 bases at J, with 15 bases between the two ends. This CDR3 spans 15 amino acids. Germline loops: CDR1 SNHLY, CDR2 FYNNEI. The CDR3, as DNA: TGTGCCAGCAGTCTCCCGGGAACACTGAATGAAAAACTGTTTTTT. Protein sequence: CASSLPGTLNEKLFF.

This clonotype is a singleton in its sample. The chain is built from TRBV20-1 and TRBJ2-1; 8 positions agree with TRBD1. J gave up 6 bases and V 6 bases, and 10 bases lay outside the gene matches. CDR1 is DFQATT, CDR2 SNEGSKA, per germline (reference sequence). The CDR3 runs 14 residues. For the CDR3, the DNA is TGCAGTGCGAGGGACAGGACCTTAATCAATGAGCAGTTCTTC. It specifies CSARDRTLINEQFF.

At least ten counts were recorded for this clonotype. The V call is TRBV29-1, the J call TRBJ2-7; D assignment may be TRBD1 or TRBD2 (5 bases each). CDR1 SQVTM and CDR2 ANQGSEA come from the germline V gene. V gave up 5 bases and J gave up 2 bases, with 13 bases separating them. CDR3 length: 13 amino acids. DNA of the CDR3: TGCAGCGTTTCAAGGGACGGAGCCTACGAGCAGTACTTC. Residues: CSVSRDGAYEQYF.

The rearrangement uses TRBV12-5 and TRBJ2-3; D may be TRBD1 (6 bases). Per germline, CDR1 LGHNT and CDR2 FRNRAP. Trimming cost V 2 bases and J 4 bases, with 7 bases left between them. This CDR3 spans 13 amino acids. This CDR3 is CASGLTGPDTQYF. DNA of the CDR3: TGTGCTAGTGGTTTGACAGGGCCAGATACGCAGTATTTT.

The chain links TRBV11-2 to TRBJ1-6; D not resolved. This CDR3 region has 17 residues. The germline V and J ends were trimmed by 5 bases and 4 bases, with 18 bases remaining between them. CDR1 and CDR2 from the germline V gene are SGHAT and FQNNGV. CDR3 nucleotides: TGTGCCAGCAGCCCCCACATTCGGACTTTGTATAATTCACCCCTCCACTTT. This gives the protein CASSPHIRTLYNSPLHF. Variable domain in full (rest from reference TRBV11-2 and TRBJ1-6): EAGVAQSPRYKIIEKRQSVAFWCNPISGHATLYWYQQILGQGPKLLIQFQNNGVVDDSQLPKDRFSAERLKGVDSTLKIQPAKLEDSAVYLCASSPHIRTLYNSPLHFGNGTRLTVT.

In the case of this clonotype: The germline gene is not matched at one end of the junction; a read error may be the cause. In nucleotides, the CDR3 is TGTGCCAGCAGCCAAGACTACAGGGGATCGAACTATGGCCACACCTTC. The encoded protein is CASSQDYRGSNYGHTF. The rearrangement joins TRBV14 to TRBJ1-2, with 7 positions matching TRBD1. Looked up from germline, CDR1 is SGHDN and CDR2 is FVKESK. The CDR3 sequence is 16 residues long.

This clonotype was seen a handful of times. The rearrangement joins TRBV3-1 to TRBJ2-4, with D perhaps given as TRBD1 or TRBD2 (5 bases each). V was clipped by 0 bases and J by 5 bases, with 11 bases between them. CDR3 length equals 15 residues. Germline V lookup: CDR1 LGHDT, CDR2 YNNKEL (reference sequence). CDR3: CASSQDRGRENIQYF. CDR3 in DNA: TGTGCCAGCAGCCAAGATAGGGGACGAGAAAACATTCAGTACTTC.

This clonotype was observed many times. The CDR3: CASSNPGTAYEQYF. CDR3 coding DNA: TGTGCCAGCAGCAACCCGGGGACAGCCTACGAGCAGTACTTC. The chain links TRBV28 to TRBJ2-7; TRBD1 matches at 7 bases. Trimming took 6 bases from V and 2 from J; bases not matched to a gene: 7. The germline gives CDR1 MDHEN, CDR2 SYDVKM. The CDR3 length is 14 residues.

V and J are TRBV5-1 and TRBJ1-2; tentatively, D is TRBD1 (5 bases). Between the trimmed V and J ends, which lost 2 bases and 8 bases, there was a span of 16 bases. This CDR3 spans 14 amino acids. Germline CDR1 and CDR2: SGHRS and YFSETQ. DNA of the CDR3: TGCGCCAGCAGCTTTGAAGGACACTCCGGGGGCTACACCTTC. As protein: CASSFEGHSGGYTF.

For this clonotype: The CDR3 does not close with the conserved phenylalanine or tryptophan, likely indicating a read error. The chain couples TRBV19 to TRBJ1-3; D perhaps matches TRBD1 (5 bases). CDR3 length: 16 residues. The V and J ends lost 6 bases and 2 bases respectively, with 17 bases between them. Per germline, CDR1 LNHDA and CDR2 SQIVND (reference sequence). The CDR3, as DNA: TGTGCCAGTAGCATTACAGGCGCCGGCGCTGGAAACACCATATATCTT. This codes for CASSITGAGAGNTIYL.

There are many counts of this clonotype. J is TRBJ2-7 and V is TRBV13, with 11 bases identical to TRBD2. In germline, CDR1 is PRHDT, CDR2 FYEKMQ (reference sequence). V dropped 5 bases and J dropped 3; count of bases not matched to a gene: 3. CDR3 length: 14 residues. The CDR3 DNA follows: TGTGCCAGCAGCCCCGGGACTAGCGGCTACGAGCAGTACTTC. Translating it yields CASSPGTSGYEQYF.

The rearrangement links TRBV2 to TRBJ2-5; D not resolved. Trimming took 4 bases from V and 2 from J, leaving 5 bases between them. There are 12 residues in the CDR3. Germline assignment: CDR1 SNHLY and CDR2 FYNNEI. CDR3 residues: CASSALQETQYF. The CDR3, as DNA: TGTGCCAGCAGTGCACTTCAAGAGACCCAGTACTTC.

This clonotype has a count of ten or more. The V gene is TRBV20-1, the J gene TRBJ2-7; D unclear. CDR1 and CDR2 (germline): DFQATT, SNEGSKA (reference sequence). Trimming stripped 1 base from V and 3 bases from J, with 4 bases between. The CDR3 consists of 11 residues. The CDR3 here is CSARVVYEQYF. CDR3 DNA sequence: TGCAGTGCTAGAGTAGTCTACGAGCAGTACTTC.